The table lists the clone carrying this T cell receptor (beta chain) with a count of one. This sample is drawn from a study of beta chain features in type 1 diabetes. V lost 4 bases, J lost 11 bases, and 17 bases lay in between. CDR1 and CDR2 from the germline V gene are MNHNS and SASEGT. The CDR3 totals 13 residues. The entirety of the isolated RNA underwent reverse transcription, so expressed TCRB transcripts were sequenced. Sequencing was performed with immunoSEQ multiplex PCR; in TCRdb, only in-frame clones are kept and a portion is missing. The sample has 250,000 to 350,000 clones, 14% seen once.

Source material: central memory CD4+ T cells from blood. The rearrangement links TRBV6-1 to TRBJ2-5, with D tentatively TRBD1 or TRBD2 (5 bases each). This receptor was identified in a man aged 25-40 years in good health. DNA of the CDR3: TGTGCCAGCAGTGCAAGAGGGACGGAGGAGCAGTACTTC. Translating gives CASSARGTEEQYF.